This T cell receptor beta chain derives from a study of T cell repertoires in cytomegalovirus infection. Using its own MiXCR run on the reads, TCRdb lists one record per CDR3 protein. The sample contains nearly 550,000 distinct CDR3 sequences, 15% to 20% of which appear only once. Sequenced sample: CD8+ T cells from PBMCs. This TCR was recovered from a human donor in good health (CMV status not recorded). Some clones in this sample may be carry-over from other donors' samples.

The CDR3 loop is CASSLWAGMDTEAFF. The DNA of the CDR3 is TGTGCCAGCAGTTTATGGGCAGGGATGGACACTGAAGCTTTCTTT. This chain joins TRBV28 and TRBJ1-1, with D possibly being TRBD1 (5 bases). This CDR3 region has 15 residues. The ends were cut back, 0 bases at V and 3 bases at J, with 11 bases in the middle. The germline CDR1 and CDR2 sequences are MDHEN and SYDVKM.